This TCR beta chain was identified during a study of CD8 T cells in Susac syndrome. RNA totalling roughly 0.45 to 1 ug underwent reverse transcription with random hexamers. An immunoSEQ multiplex PCR generated amplified TCR beta CDR3 products spanning 54 Vbeta and 13 Jbeta. TCRdb processed the immunoSEQ multiplex PCR reads anew with MiXCR; each CDR3 protein has one entry. The table includes roughly 150,000 distinct CDR3 sequences, nearly 97% detected once. V gave up 2 bases and J gave up 3 bases; unmatched junction bases: 3. Per the germline V gene, CDR1 is MGHDK and CDR2 is SYGVNS. The CDR3 is made up of 14 amino acids. The recently defined diagnostic criteria for definite or probable disease were met by the Susac syndrome patients.

The chain joins TRBV25-1 to TRBJ2-7; 8 nucleotides agree with TRBD1. Sequenced input: CD4+ T cells from PBMCs. This clonotype was sampled from a human donor with Susac syndrome. The CDR3 spells CASSEGDRRYEQYF. CDR3 DNA: TGTGCCAGCAGTGAAGGGGACAGGCGCTACGAGCAGTACTTC.